These 6 T cell receptor beta chains originate from one sample sequenced in a study of PD-1 blockade in mismatch repair-deficient tumors. Their specific antigens are unknown. Time point denoted: identical roughly 10-day culture without peptide (control). This table comes from immunoSEQ multiplex PCR, and its TCRdb copy is limited to in-frame clones, with some not included. The repertoire holds around 14,000 clones, approximately 90% seen once, with about an eighth in the top ten. Sequences were derived from cells cultured in vitro, sampled from a patient treated with pembrolizumab. The receptors stem from an adult with mismatch repair-deficient cancer.

V gene TRBV7-2 combines with J gene TRBJ2-2; no definite D call. V was pared by 2 bases and J by 0 bases, with 4 bases between. The germline V gene has CDR1 SGHTA and CDR2 FQGNSA. The CDR3 has 14 amino acids. The CDR3 nucleotides are TGTGCCAGCAGCTTAATAGCGAACACCGGGGAGCTGTTTTTT. Its translation: CASSLIANTGELFF. The full variable domain, rest sourced from reference TRBV7-2 and TRBJ2-2, is GAGVSQSPSNKVTEKGKDVELRCDPISGHTALYWYRQSLGQGLEFLIYFQGNSAPDKSGLPSDRFSAERTGGSVSTLTIQRTQQEDSAVYLCASSLIANTGELFFGEGSRLTVL.

V usage is TRBV9 and J usage is TRBJ2-3; D gene ambiguous. Germline V gives CDR1 SGDLS, CDR2 YYNGEE. The CDR3 is 13 amino acids. V was pared by 3 bases and J by 3 bases, with 8 bases between. The CDR3 region has the DNA TGTGCCAGCAGCGCGATTGGGACAGATACGCAGTATTTT. The encoded protein is CASSAIGTDTQYF. Filled out from reference TRBV9 and TRBJ2-3, the complete variable domain reads DSGVTQTPKHLITATGQRVTLRCSPRSGDLSVYWYQQSLDQGLQFLIQYYNGEERAKGNILERFSAQQFPDLHSELNLSSLELGDSALYFCASSAIGTDTQYFGPGTRLTVL.

The CDR3 loop reads CASSLGDRAGNEKLFF. CDR3 coding DNA: TGTGCCAGCAGCTTAGGGGACAGGGCAGGTAATGAAAAACTGTTTTTT. The rearrangement joins TRBV7-9 to TRBJ1-4; TRBD1 matches 9 bases. V trimming: 1 base; J trimming: 4 bases; junction bases outside the gene matches: 4. The CDR3 consists of 16 residues. Germline-derived CDR1 and CDR2 are SEHNR and FQNEAQ (reference sequence).

J is TRBJ2-3 and V is TRBV29-1; a possible D gene is TRBD1 (5 bases). Germline assignment: CDR1 SQVTM and CDR2 ANQGSEA. V was clipped by 3 bases and J by 0 bases, with 10 bases between them. CDR3 length equals 14 residues. The DNA of the CDR3 is TGCAGCGTTGACCACAGGTTAAGCACAGATACGCAGTATTTT. Translation gives CSVDHRLSTDTQYF.

This chain connects TRBV30 to TRBJ1-4, with D unresolved. V was shortened by 2 bases and J by 0 bases, with 10 bases between the two germline ends. CDR3 length equals 15 residues. Germline V gives CDR1 GTSNPN, CDR2 SVGIG (reference sequence). CDR3 region: CAWSPTTATNEKLFF. CDR3 in DNA: TGTGCCTGGAGTCCCACAACTGCAACTAATGAAAAACTGTTTTTT.

The chain joins TRBV5-5 to TRBJ2-1, with 8 bases lining up with TRBD2. CDR3 length: 18 amino acids. Per germline, CDR1 SGHKS and CDR2 YYEKEE (reference sequence). The V and J ends lost 1 base and 0 bases, in that order; junction bases with no gene match: 9. CDR3 in DNA: TGTGCCAGCAGCTTGCCCAATTTAGCGGGGCCCTCCTACAATGAGCAGTTCTTC. Its protein is CASSLPNLAGPSYNEQFF.